Listed below are T cell receptor beta chains from one sample, sequenced in a study of T cell changes during pregnancy in multiple sclerosis. The assay was immunoSEQ multiplex PCR, and TCRdb's table has in-frame clones only and misses some. The profile covers 35,000 to 45,000 clones, with about 88% appearing a single time and roughly 4% taken by the ten largest. The specimen comprised CD8+ T cells from peripheral blood mononuclear cells, sampled in the first trimester of pregnancy. The receptors here all came from a female donor with multiple sclerosis, enrolled in a pregnancy study. Both conserved end residues are part of each CDR3. Each record gives: D gene, V gene, J gene, clone size, CDR3 DNA, CDR3 protein. The D gene is left open where the match is weak. Expanded clones get a size class; other rows say once, few or many, or leave the size out.

TRBD1,TRBV11-2,TRBJ1-3,NA,TGTGCCAGCATCCAGGGGGGCTTGGTAAACACCATATATTTT,CASIQGGLVNTIYF
TRBD2,TRBV13,TRBJ2-2,NA,TGTGCCAGCAGCTCCCTTTTTGCGGGGGACTCGAACACCGGGGAGCTGTTTTTT,CASSSLFAGDSNTGELFF
NA,TRBV18,TRBJ2-5,NA,TGTGCCAGCTCACCAGGGGGCGGCGAGACCCAGTACTTC,CASSPGGGETQYF
NA,TRBV9,TRBJ1-4,once,TGTGCCAGCAGCCTCTCCGAGGTTGTACTAGCTAATGAAAAACTGTTTTTT,CASSLSEVVLANEKLFF
TRBD1,TRBV27,TRBJ2-7,NA,TGTGCCAGCAGAACGGACAGGGAGCAGTACTTC,CASRTDREQYF
TRBD1,TRBV11-2,TRBJ1-1,NA,TGTGCCAGCATTGACAGGGCCCTGGCCACTGAAGCTTTCTTT,CASIDRALATEAFF
TRBD1,TRBV4-3,TRBJ2-4,NA,TGCGCCAGCAGCCAAGGAGGGACAGGGGCCAACATTCAGTACTTC,CASSQGGTGANIQYF
NA,TRBV5-4,TRBJ2-1,NA,TGTGCCAGCAGCCAAAGCGGAGGGCACAATGAGCAGTTCTTC,CASSQSGGHNEQFF
TRBD2,TRBV6-4,TRBJ2-1,NA,TGTGCCAGCAGTGACTCGGGACTAGCTGAGCAGTTCTTC,CASSDSGLAEQFF
TRBD2,TRBV6-4,TRBJ2-3,NA,TGTGCCAGCAGTGGGACTAGCGGGGCAGATACGCAGTATTTT,CASSGTSGADTQYF
NA,TRBV5-6,TRBJ1-2,NA,TGTGCCAGCAGCCAATTTTACAGGATAAACTATGGCTACACCTTC,CASSQFYRINYGYTF
TRBD2,TRBV4-1,TRBJ2-5,NA,TGCGCCAGCAGCCAAGACGCTAGCGGGGGCGCCCTGGAGACCCAGTACTTC,CASSQDASGGALETQYF
NA,TRBV4-2,TRBJ2-7,NA,TGTGCCAGCAGCCAAAACACTCCGGGGTTCGGCCACGCCTACGAGCAGTACTTC,CASSQNTPGFGHAYEQYF
NA,TRBV19,TRBJ1-4,NA,TGTGCCAGTAGTTGGCACCGTTCTAATGAAAAACTGTTTTTT,CASSWHRSNEKLFF
TRBD1,TRBV7-9,TRBJ1-3,NA,TGTGCCAGCAGATCCCAGGGGGCAGCCATATATTTT,CASRSQGAAIYF
TRBD2,TRBV2,TRBJ2-1,NA,TGTGCCAGCAGTGACGGTAGCGGGGGAAAATTGGCCTACAATGAGCAGTTCTTC,CASSDGSGGKLAYNEQFF
NA,TRBV4-3,TRBJ1-3,NA,TGCGCCAGCAGCCAAGATTGGGCCTCTGGAAACACCATATATTTT,CASSQDWASGNTIYF
TRBD2,TRBV7-9,TRBJ2-5,NA,TGTGCCAGCAGGAGCGGGGCACAAGAGACCCAGTACTTC,CASRSGAQETQYF
NA,TRBV9,TRBJ1-5,NA,TGTGCCAGCAGCGTGGCAGGGACTTTAAATCAGCCCCAGCATTTT,CASSVAGTLNQPQHF
NA,TRBV6-5,TRBJ1-1,few,TGTGCCAGCAGTCTCCGACAGGACACTGAAGCTTTCTTT,CASSLRQDTEAFF
NA,TRBV12-5,TRBJ2-1,NA,TGTGCTAGTGGTTTGGGGACTATTGATGAGCAGTTCTTC,CASGLGTIDEQFF
TRBD2,TRBV7-3,TRBJ2-1,NA,TGTGCCAGCAGCTTCGAGCGGGGGGGCGGGCAGTTCTTC,CASSFERGGGQFF
TRBD1,TRBV4-1,TRBJ1-2,NA,TGCGCCAGCAGCCAGACAGGGCAGGCTTTGGGCTACACCTTC,CASSQTGQALGYTF
TRBD1,TRBV9,TRBJ1-2,NA,TGTGCCAGCAGGCTTGGACAGGGCGAAGGCTACACCTTC,CASRLGQGEGYTF
NA,TRBV27,TRBJ2-1,NA,TGTGCCAGCAGTCCCCAGGGGCAGGGATTCTACTACAATGAGCAGTTCTTC,CASSPQGQGFYYNEQFF
NA,TRBV9,TRBJ2-1,NA,TGTGCCAGCAGCGTAGGTTCTGGCGGGGGCTTATACAATGAGCAGTTCTTC,CASSVGSGGGLYNEQFF
TRBD2,TRBV15,TRBJ2-3,NA,TGTGCCACCAGCAGAGAGGGACTAGCCTTAGATACGCAGTATTTT,CATSREGLALDTQYF
NA,TRBV7-9,TRBJ2-7,NA,TGTGCCAGCACCACGGGTTACAACTCCTACGAGCAGTACTTC,CASTTGYNSYEQYF
NA,TRBV9,TRBJ2-3,NA,TGTGCCAGCAGCCCCCCGGGGGGCTCTGAACATACGCAGTATTTT,CASSPPGGSEHTQYF
TRBD1,TRBV7-8,TRBJ1-2,NA,TGTGCCAGCAGCTTAGCGGGGACAGGATATGGCTACACCTTC,CASSLAGTGYGYTF
TRBD2,TRBV4-3,TRBJ2-7,NA,TGCGCCAGCAGCTCCTTAGCGGGGGCGAACTCCTACGAGCAGTACTTC,CASSSLAGANSYEQYF
TRBD1,TRBV7-9,TRBJ1-4,few,TGTGCCAGCATTCGACAGGGGAGTGAAAAACTGTTTTTT,CASIRQGSEKLFF
NA,TRBV6-5,TRBJ2-7,NA,TGTGCCAGCAGTGAGGGGGGGGGCTCCTACGAGCAGTACTTC,CASSEGGGSYEQYF
NA,TRBV21-1,TRBJ1-5,once,TGTGCCAGCAGCAAACGGGGAGGGGGCAATCAGCCCCAGCATTTT,CASSKRGGGNQPQHF
NA,TRBV5-6,TRBJ2-7,NA,TGTGCCAGCCGCCCCCAGGGGCTAGGGTACGAGCAGTACTTC,CASRPQGLGYEQYF
NA,TRBV5-6,TRBJ2-1,NA,TGTGCCAGCAGCTTGGGGACTGGGAGGCTGCAGTTCTTC,CASSLGTGRLQFF
TRBD1,TRBV29-1,TRBJ1-1,few,TGCAGCGTTGTGGGGGGACAGTACACTGAAGCTTTCTTT,CSVVGGQYTEAFF
NA,TRBV19,TRBJ1-3,NA,TGTGCCAGTAGTATAGATCAGGGTTTCGGAAACACCATATATTTT,CASSIDQGFGNTIYF
TRBD1,TRBV5-1,TRBJ1-1,NA,TGCGCCAGCAGCGAACCGGGACAGGGGAGCACTGAAGCTTTCTTT,CASSEPGQGSTEAFF
TRBD1,TRBV7-9,TRBJ1-4,NA,TGTGCCAGCAGCCCGGGACAGGTTAATGAAAAACTGTTTTTT,CASSPGQVNEKLFF
TRBD2,TRBV29-1,TRBJ2-3,NA,TGCAGCGTGGACTCCGGGACTAGCGGGGGGCGGACAGATACGCAGTATTTT,CSVDSGTSGGRTDTQYF
TRBD2,TRBV6-5,TRBJ2-1,NA,TGTGCCAGCAGTAGGACTAGCGGAGGCCATGAGCAGTTCTTC,CASSRTSGGHEQFF
NA,TRBV19,TRBJ2-7,NA,TGTGCCAGTAGCCTTACACCGTCCTACGAGCAGTACTTC,CASSLTPSYEQYF
NA,TRBV13,TRBJ1-3,NA,TGTGCCAGCAGCCCCCCCAGCTCTGGAAACACCATATATTTT,CASSPPSSGNTIYF
TRBD2,TRBV7-6,TRBJ2-5,NA,TGTGCCAGCAGCTTATCAGGGACTAGCGGGGGGCCGTGGGAGACCCAGTACTTC,CASSLSGTSGGPWETQYF
NA,TRBV27,TRBJ1-2,NA,TGTGCCAGCAGTTCGACAGGAGGTGGCTACACCTTC,CASSSTGGGYTF
TRBD2,TRBV6-5,TRBJ2-5,NA,TGTGCCAGCAGCCTCGGGGGGGGCCAAGAGACCCAGTACTTC,CASSLGGGQETQYF
NA,TRBV4-2,TRBJ1-2,NA,TGTGCCAGCAGCCAAGGGGGCACAGGGATCTTGGATGGCTACACCTTC,CASSQGGTGILDGYTF
TRBD1,TRBV27,TRBJ2-3,NA,TGTGCCAGCAGTCCGGGACAGGGGGCCGCAGATACGCAGTATTTT,CASSPGQGAADTQYF
NA,TRBV4-3,TRBJ1-4,NA,TGCGCCAGCAGCCAAGATTCAGGGGCGTTTGGGGAAAAACTGTTTTTT,CASSQDSGAFGEKLFF